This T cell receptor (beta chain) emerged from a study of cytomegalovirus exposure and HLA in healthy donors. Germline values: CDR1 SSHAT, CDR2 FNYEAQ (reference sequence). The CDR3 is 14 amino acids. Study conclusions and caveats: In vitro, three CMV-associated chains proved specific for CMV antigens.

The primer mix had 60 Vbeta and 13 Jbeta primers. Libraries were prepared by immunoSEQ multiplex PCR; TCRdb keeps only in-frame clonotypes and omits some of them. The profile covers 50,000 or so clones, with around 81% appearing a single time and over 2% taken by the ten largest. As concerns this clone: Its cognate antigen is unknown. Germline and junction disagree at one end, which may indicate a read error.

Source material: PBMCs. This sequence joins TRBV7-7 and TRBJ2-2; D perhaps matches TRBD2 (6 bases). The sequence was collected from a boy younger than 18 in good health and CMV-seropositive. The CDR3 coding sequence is TGTGCTAGCAGCCCCCAAGCGGGCACCGGGGAGCTGTTTTTT. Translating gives CASSPQAGTGELFF.